A selection of T cell receptor beta chains follows, all from one sample in a study of blood T cell repertoires in COVID-19. Data came from immunoSEQ multiplex PCR; TCRdb stores just in-frame clones and leaves some out. The data contain approximately 490,000 clones, around nine tenths of them singletons. The sample taken for sequencing was PBMCs or T cells enriched from blood (not recorded which). These receptors all come from an older woman who had recovered from COVID-19. CDR3s include the opening cysteine and the closing phenylalanine or tryptophan. D genes are given only for firm matches. Some rows have no size entry. The others give once, few or many, or a class for an expanded clone.

V gene,clone size,J gene,D gene,CDR3 protein,CDR3 DNA
TRBV5-1,NA,TRBJ2-6,NA,CASSSGQSGANVLTF,TGCGCCAGCAGCTCCGGACAGTCCGGGGCCAACGTCCTGACTTTC
TRBV29-1,NA,TRBJ1-4,NA,CSVGGEGEKLFF,TGCAGCGTTGGAGGGGAGGGTGAAAAACTGTTTTTT
TRBV6-5,NA,TRBJ1-2,NA,CASSPVGGYGYTF,TGTGCCAGCAGCCCCGTAGGAGGATATGGCTACACCTTC
TRBV5-1,NA,TRBJ1-2,NA,CASTNEVMSGYTF,TGCGCCAGCACCAACGAGGTGATGAGTGGCTACACCTTC
TRBV7-2,NA,TRBJ1-1,NA,CASSLTGKTEAFF,TGTGCCAGCAGCCTAACAGGGAAAACTGAAGCTTTCTTT
TRBV3-1/TRBV3-2,NA,TRBJ2-7,NA,CASSLETYEQYF,TGTGCCAGCTCCCTCGAGACCTACGAGCAGTACTTC
TRBV2,NA,TRBJ2-1,TRBD2,CASSERTSGGAVF,TGTGCCAGCAGTGAACGGACTAGCGGGGGGGCCGTCTTC
TRBV19,once,TRBJ2-3,TRBD2,CASSIDRGGDTQYF,TGTGCCAGTAGTATAGATCGCGGGGGGGATACGCAGTATTTT
TRBV2,NA,TRBJ1-6,NA,CASSEDRGLAPLHF,TGTGCCAGCAGTGAAGATCGGGGGTTGGCACCCCTCCACTTT
TRBV9,once,TRBJ2-5,TRBD1,CASSAGQGLWETQYF,TGTGCCAGCAGCGCCGGACAGGGGCTTTGGGAGACCCAGTACTTC
TRBV18,NA,TRBJ2-1,NA,CASSPFGQTNEQFF,TGTGCCAGCTCACCTTTTGGGCAGACCAATGAGCAGTTCTTC
TRBV10-2,few,TRBJ2-5,TRBD1,CASRTGVYQETQYF,TGCGCCAGCAGGACAGGGGTGTACCAAGAGACCCAGTACTTC
TRBV10-3,NA,TRBJ1-2,TRBD1,CAISDPDRGPSGYTF,TGTGCCATCAGTGATCCGGACAGGGGGCCGAGCGGCTACACCTTC
TRBV5-1,NA,TRBJ1-2,NA,CASSRTADYGYTF,TGCGCCAGCAGCCGGACAGCCGACTATGGCTACACCTTC
TRBV6-5,NA,TRBJ2-7,TRBD2,CASSYSYGGANEQYF,TGTGCCAGCAGTTACTCGTACGGGGGGGCAAACGAGCAGTACTTC
TRBV27,NA,TRBJ2-5,TRBD1,CASSSLTGSGETQYF,TGTGCCAGCAGTTCCCTGACAGGGTCGGGGGAGACCCAGTACTTC
TRBV20-1,NA,TRBJ2-3,NA,CSARTDTQYF,TGCAGTGCGCGTACAGATACGCAGTATTTT
TRBV11-2,NA,TRBJ1-5,NA,CASSLVQNQPQHF,TGTGCCAGCAGCTTAGTACAGAATCAGCCCCAGCATTTT
TRBV7-2,NA,TRBJ2-3,NA,CASSFLSADTQYF,TGTGCCAGCAGCTTCCTTAGCGCAGATACGCAGTATTTT
TRBV15,NA,TRBJ2-1,NA,CATSGGEDDSNNEQFF,TGTGCCACCAGCGGTGGAGAAGATGACAGTAACAATGAGCAGTTCTTC
TRBV7-2,NA,TRBJ1-5,TRBD1,CASSLGATGGRNQPQHF,TGTGCCAGCAGCTTAGGAGCGACAGGGGGTCGCAATCAGCCCCAGCATTTT
TRBV6-4,NA,TRBJ1-1,TRBD1,CASSVQPGGTEAFF,TGTGCCAGCAGTGTGCAGCCAGGGGGCACTGAAGCTTTCTTT
TRBV10-3,NA,TRBJ1-4,TRBD1,CAISGTGSDEKLFF,TGTGCCATCAGTGGGACAGGGTCGGATGAAAAACTGTTTTTT
TRBV5-1,NA,TRBJ2-1,TRBD1,CASSPTGGTYNEQFF,TGCGCCAGCAGCCCGACAGGGGGCACCTACAATGAGCAGTTCTTC
TRBV5-1,NA,TRBJ1-1,TRBD1,CASSLFGTGGLNTEAFF,TGCGCCAGCAGCTTGTTCGGGACAGGGGGCCTAAACACTGAAGCTTTCTTT
TRBV5-8,few,TRBJ2-3,TRBD1,CASSFRDRGSDTQYF,TGTGCCAGCAGCTTCCGGGACAGGGGATCAGATACGCAGTATTTT
TRBV30,NA,TRBJ1-4,TRBD1,CAWKSQGGNEKLFF,TGTGCCTGGAAATCGCAGGGGGGAAATGAAAAACTGTTTTTT
TRBV27,NA,TRBJ1-5,NA,CASSLSGGRDQPQHF,TGTGCCAGCAGTTTATCGGGAGGCCGAGATCAGCCCCAGCATTTT
TRBV5-6,once,TRBJ2-2,NA,CASSRPVTGELFF,TGTGCCAGCAGCCGTCCAGTGACCGGGGAGCTGTTTTTT
TRBV19,once,TRBJ2-2,NA,CASSIRETGELFF,TGTGCCAGTAGTATAAGGGAGACCGGGGAGCTGTTTTTT